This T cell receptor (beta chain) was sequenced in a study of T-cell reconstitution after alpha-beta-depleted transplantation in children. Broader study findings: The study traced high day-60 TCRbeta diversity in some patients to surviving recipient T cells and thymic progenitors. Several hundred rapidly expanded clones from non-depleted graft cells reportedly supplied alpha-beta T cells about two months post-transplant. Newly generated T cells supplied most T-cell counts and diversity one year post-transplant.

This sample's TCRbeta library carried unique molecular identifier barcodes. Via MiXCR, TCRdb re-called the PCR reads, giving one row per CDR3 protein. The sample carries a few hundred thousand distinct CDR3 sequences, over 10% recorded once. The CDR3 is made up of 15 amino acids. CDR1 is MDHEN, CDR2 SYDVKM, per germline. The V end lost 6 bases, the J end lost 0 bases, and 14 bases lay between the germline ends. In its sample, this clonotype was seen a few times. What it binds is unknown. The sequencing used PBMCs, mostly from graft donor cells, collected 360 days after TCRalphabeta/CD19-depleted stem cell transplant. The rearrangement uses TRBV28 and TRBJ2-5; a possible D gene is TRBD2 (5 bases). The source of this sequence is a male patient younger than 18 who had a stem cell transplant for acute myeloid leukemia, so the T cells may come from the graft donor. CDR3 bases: TGTGCCAGCAGAAGGGCAGGCGGGTACCAAGAGACCCAGTACTTC. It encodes CASRRAGGYQETQYF.